This T cell receptor (beta chain) was recovered during a study of blood T cell repertoires in COVID-19. The germline gives CDR1 SEHNR, CDR2 FQNEAQ (reference sequence). Losses at the gene ends were 0 bases for V and 2 bases for J; bases not matched to a gene: 3. This CDR3 region has 16 residues. Original data processing: Reference gene primer amplification gave nucleated cell count estimates. Sequenced by immunoSEQ multiplex PCR; TCRdb stores in-frame clones only, minus some. D and trimming come from the DNA, and the V and J calls and clone size come from that table. The profile shows roughly 220,000 clones, roughly 82% of them singletons.

The sequence derives from a woman aged 40 to 50 who had recovered from COVID-19. Sequencing was carried out using peripheral blood. The chain joins TRBV7-9 to TRBJ2-3; 9 bases are a match to TRBD2. Written as DNA, the CDR3 is TGTGCCAGCAGCTTAGCTCTAGCGGGGAACACAGATACGCAGTATTTT. Its translation: CASSLALAGNTDTQYF.